The rows below give T cell receptor beta chains drawn from one sample of a study of blood T cell repertoires in COVID-19. Some clones are missing from TCRdb's copy, which holds only in-frame ones; the method was immunoSEQ multiplex PCR. The repertoire includes 200,000 or so clones, approximately 80% of them detected once, and 1.3% sits in the top ten. The sequencing sample was made of PBMCs or T cells enriched from blood (not recorded which). These receptors came from a woman aged 40 to 55 with acute COVID-19. Both conserved end residues are part of each CDR3. D genes are given only for firm matches. Some rows mark clone size as missing; the rest say once, few, many or name a class of expanded clone.

TRBV7-8	-	TRBJ2-3	TRBD1	TGTGCCAGCAGCTTAGATTTGTTTACGGGACAGGGGACAGATACGCAGTATTTT	CASSLDLFTGQGTDTQYF
TRBV28	-	TRBJ2-7	TRBD2	TGTGCCACTCAAGGGACTAGCGGAACCTACGAGCAGTACTTC	CATQGTSGTYEQYF
TRBV18	-	TRBJ1-1	TRBD1	TGTGCCAGCTCACCACCAAATCAGGGGGCGGGGTGGGGCACTGAAGCTTTCTTT	CASSPPNQGAGWGTEAFF
TRBV7-3	-	TRBJ1-6	-	TGTGCCAGCAGGGCCGGACAACCGAGTAATTCACCCCTCCACTTT	CASRAGQPSNSPLHF
TRBV5-8	-	TRBJ1-4	TRBD1	TGTGCCAGCAGCTTCAGGACAGGGAGGAATGAAAAACTGTTTTTT	CASSFRTGRNEKLFF
TRBV12-3/TRBV12-4	-	TRBJ2-1	-	TGTGCCAGCAGCCAGACCGGGACTGGACGGTTCTTC	CASSQTGTGRFF
TRBV2	once	TRBJ1-1	-	TGTGCCAGCAGGGACACAGGGAGAACTGAAGCTTTCTTT	CASRDTGRTEAFF
TRBV12-3/TRBV12-4	-	TRBJ1-2	-	TGTGCCAGCAGTTTCCTCCGGGTTGATGGCTACACCTTC	CASSFLRVDGYTF
TRBV2	-	TRBJ2-7	-	TGTGCCAGCAGTAACGCGGCAGAGAATGGTTACGAGCAGTACTTC	CASSNAAENGYEQYF
TRBV14	-	TRBJ1-2	TRBD1	TGTGCCAGCAGCCTCCAACAGGGGAGTGGCTACACCTTC	CASSLQQGSGYTF
TRBV12-3/TRBV12-4	-	TRBJ1-2	TRBD1	TGTGCCAGCAGCCCCGGGACAGCCACAGGCTACACCTTC	CASSPGTATGYTF
TRBV12-5	-	TRBJ1-2	-	TGTGCTAGTGGTAGGGAATCCTTTGGAGGGTATGGCTACACCTTC	CASGRESFGGYGYTF
TRBV9	once	TRBJ1-1	-	TGTGCCAGCAGCGTAGGAAAGGACAGCAAGGGAGTGGCTTTCTTT	CASSVGKDSKGVAFF
TRBV30	few	TRBJ1-1	TRBD1	TGTGCCTGGAACCCACCTTCGACAGGGGGCACTGAAGCTTTCTTT	CAWNPPSTGGTEAFF
TRBV6-5	-	TRBJ2-1	TRBD2	TGTGCCAGCAGTTCCTGGACTAGCGCAAACAATGAGCAGTTCTTC	CASSSWTSANNEQFF
TRBV7-9	-	TRBJ2-3	-	TGTGCCAGCAGCTCTACAGGGAGCACAGATACGCAGTATTTT	CASSSTGSTDTQYF
TRBV5-6	-	TRBJ2-5	TRBD1	TGTGCCAGCAGCTCCTACAGGGGGGAAAAGACCCAGTACTTC	CASSSYRGEKTQYF
TRBV19	-	TRBJ1-5	-	TGTGCCAGTAGTATAGCGAAGATACAGGGCTATAGCAATCAGCCCCAGCATTTT	CASSIAKIQGYSNQPQHF
TRBV9	-	TRBJ1-1	-	TGTGCCAGCAGCATCGACAGTTTCACTGAAGCTTTCTTT	CASSIDSFTEAFF
TRBV6-6	-	TRBJ1-3	-	TGTGCCAGCAGTCCACTACTGGACACTCGTCTCTCTGGAAACACCATATATTTT	CASSPLLDTRLSGNTIYF
TRBV6-6	-	TRBJ2-3	TRBD1	TGTGCCAGCAGCCTGACCGTCCCCGGGACAGTTTGGGGGTACACAGATACGCAGTATTTT	CASSLTVPGTVWGYTDTQYF
TRBV11-2	-	TRBJ1-2	TRBD1	TGTGCCAGCAGCCCGGACAGGGATAATGGCTACACCTTC	CASSPDRDNGYTF
TRBV5-8	-	TRBJ1-4	TRBD1	TGTGCCAGCAGCTACAGGGGTATGGCTAATGAAAAACTGTTTTTT	CASSYRGMANEKLFF
TRBV7-9	-	TRBJ1-1	TRBD1	TGTGCCAGCAGTCAACAGGGGCTGAACACTGAAGCTTTCTTT	CASSQQGLNTEAFF
TRBV4-2	-	TRBJ2-7	-	TGTGCCAGCAGCCAAGGCCAGGTTGCCTACGAGCAGTACTTC	CASSQGQVAYEQYF
TRBV7-9	-	TRBJ2-5	-	TGTGCCAGCAGCCTCGGGGGACAAGAGACCCAGTACTTC	CASSLGGQETQYF
TRBV28	-	TRBJ1-5	-	TGTGCCAGCAGTCGGATGGGGGCGAGTCAGCCCCAGCATTTT	CASSRMGASQPQHF
TRBV14	-	TRBJ1-2	-	TGTGCCAGCAGCCAAGATCGATCAGCGGGAAGGGGTGGCTACACCTTC	CASSQDRSAGRGGYTF
TRBV7-3	-	TRBJ2-1	-	TGTGCCAGCAGCCGACGGGGTATCACTACCCCCTACAATGAGCAGTTCTTC	CASSRRGITTPYNEQFF
TRBV7-9	-	TRBJ2-2	-	TGTGCCAGCGCATCCCTACTTGACACCGGGGAGCTGTTTTTT	CASASLLDTGELFF
TRBV28	-	TRBJ2-6	-	TGTGCCAGCAGTTTAGGTGGGAGCTCTGGGGCCAACGTCCTGACTTTC	CASSLGGSSGANVLTF
TRBV28	-	TRBJ2-3	TRBD1	TGTGCCAGCAGTCCCCAGGGGGCGCCAAGGACCACAAGGCCCACAGATACGCAGTATTTT	CASSPQGAPRTTRPTDTQYF
TRBV25-1	few	TRBJ2-2	-	TGTGCCAGCAGTGGGGTGACAGACACCGGGGAGCTGTTTTTT	CASSGVTDTGELFF
TRBV3-1/TRBV3-2	-	TRBJ1-6	TRBD1	TGTGCCAGCAGCCGATCAGGGGGCTCCTATAATTCACCCCTCCACTTT	CASSRSGGSYNSPLHF
TRBV4-2	once	TRBJ1-1	-	TGTGCCAGCAGCCAAGACCGACACGAAACTGAAGCTTTCTTT	CASSQDRHETEAFF
TRBV19	-	TRBJ1-4	-	TGTGCCAGTAGTATGTCCAGAACTAATGAAAAACTGTTTTTT	CASSMSRTNEKLFF
TRBV7-2	-	TRBJ2-3	TRBD2	TGTGCCAGCAGCTTAGCCTCTAGCGGGGTGGGAGATACGCAGTATTTT	CASSLASSGVGDTQYF
TRBV27	-	TRBJ1-1	TRBD1	TGTGCCAGCAGAACCGGGACAGATATGAACACTGAAGCTTTCTTT	CASRTGTDMNTEAFF
TRBV3-1/TRBV3-2	-	TRBJ1-3	-	TGTGCCAGCAGCCTAGGCCAGGGACACTCTGGAAACACCATATATTTT	CASSLGQGHSGNTIYF
TRBV15	-	TRBJ1-5	-	TGTGCCACCAGCAGAGGCCGGGGTCCCAATCAGCCCCAGCATTTT	CATSRGRGPNQPQHF
TRBV5-1	-	TRBJ2-7	TRBD1	TGCGCCAGCAACCGACAGGGCCGAACGGACGAGCAGTACTTC	CASNRQGRTDEQYF
TRBV28	-	TRBJ1-2	TRBD1	TGTGCCAGCAGTCTTAGGGGGCTCGGTGGCTACACCTTC	CASSLRGLGGYTF
TRBV7-2	-	TRBJ2-3	TRBD2	TGTGCCAGCAGCTTATCTCCTAGCGGGTACACAGATACGCAGTATTTT	CASSLSPSGYTDTQYF
TRBV20-1	-	TRBJ2-7	-	TGCAGTGCTAGTTTGGAGGCGAGCTCCTACGAGCAGTACTTC	CSASLEASSYEQYF
TRBV7-9	few	TRBJ2-3	TRBD2	TGTGCCAGCAGCGCCCGACTAGCGGGACCTAGCACAGATACGCAGTATTTT	CASSARLAGPSTDTQYF
TRBV28	-	TRBJ1-2	-	TGTGCCAGCACACCGTCGACAGCAGGCTACACCTTC	CASTPSTAGYTF
TRBV10-3	-	TRBJ2-3	-	TGTGCCATCAGTGACAGGCCTCCCACAGATACGCAGTATTTT	CAISDRPPTDTQYF
TRBV28	once	TRBJ1-1	-	TGTGCCAGCAGTTTATCCCTCACCGGACTCAACACTGAAGCTTTCTTT	CASSLSLTGLNTEAFF
TRBV18	-	TRBJ2-1	TRBD1	TGTGCCAGCTCACCAAACAGGGGCGATGAGCAGTTCTTC	CASSPNRGDEQFF
TRBV3-1/TRBV3-2	once	TRBJ2-3	-	TGTGCCAGCAGCCAAAACAGGGCAGATACGCAGTATTTT	CASSQNRADTQYF
TRBV28	few	TRBJ1-1	TRBD1	TGTGCCAGCAGAAACAGGGGAGCATCGAACACTGAAGCTTTCTTT	CASRNRGASNTEAFF
TRBV28	-	TRBJ2-3	TRBD2	TGTGCCAGCAAGAGCGGGAGGGTTCCAGATACGCAGTATTTT	CASKSGRVPDTQYF
TRBV9	-	TRBJ2-1	-	TGTGCCAGCAGCGTAGGGGACAACTCCTACAATGAGCAGTTCTTC	CASSVGDNSYNEQFF
TRBV5-6	-	TRBJ2-3	-	TGTGCCAGCAGCTTGGCCGCGGACAAGGTCAGGACAGATACGCAGTATTTT	CASSLAADKVRTDTQYF
TRBV5-1	-	TRBJ2-5	-	TGCGCCAGCAGCTTGGGGGGCATCCCACCGGAGACCCAGTACTTC	CASSLGGIPPETQYF